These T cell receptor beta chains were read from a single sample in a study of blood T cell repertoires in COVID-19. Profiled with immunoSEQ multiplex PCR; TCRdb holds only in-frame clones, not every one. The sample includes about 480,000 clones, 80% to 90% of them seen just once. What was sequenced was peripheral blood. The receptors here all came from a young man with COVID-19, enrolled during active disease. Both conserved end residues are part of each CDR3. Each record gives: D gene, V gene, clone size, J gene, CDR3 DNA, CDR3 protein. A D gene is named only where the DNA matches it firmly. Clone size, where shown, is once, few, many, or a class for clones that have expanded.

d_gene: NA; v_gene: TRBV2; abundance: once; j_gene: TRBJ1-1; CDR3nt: TGTGCCAGCAGTGAATTTCAGGGGATGAACACTGAAGCTTTCTTT; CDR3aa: CASSEFQGMNTEAFF
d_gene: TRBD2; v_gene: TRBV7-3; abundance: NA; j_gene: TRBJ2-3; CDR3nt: TGTGCCAGCAGCCCAACTCTTAGCGGGCGCACAGATACGCAGTATTTT; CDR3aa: CASSPTLSGRTDTQYF
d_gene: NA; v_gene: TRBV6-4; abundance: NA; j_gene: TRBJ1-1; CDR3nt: TGTGCCTCCTTAGGGGCCACTGAAGCTTTCTTT; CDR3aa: CASLGATEAFF
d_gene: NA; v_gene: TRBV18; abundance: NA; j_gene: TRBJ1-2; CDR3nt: TGTGCCAGCTCACCGGGGGAGGGATACTATGGCTACACCTTC; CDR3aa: CASSPGEGYYGYTF
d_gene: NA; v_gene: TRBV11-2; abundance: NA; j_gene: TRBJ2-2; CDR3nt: TGTGCCAGCAGCCCCTTAGTGATCGCCGGGGAGCTGTTTTTT; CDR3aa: CASSPLVIAGELFF
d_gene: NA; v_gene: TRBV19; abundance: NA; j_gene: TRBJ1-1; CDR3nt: TGTGCCAGTAGTATCTACGACGGCCGGGACACTGAAGCTTTCTTT; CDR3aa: CASSIYDGRDTEAFF
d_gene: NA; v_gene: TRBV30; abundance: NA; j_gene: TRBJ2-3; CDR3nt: TGTGCCTGGATGAAAGCGGTTGGCACAGATACGCAGTATTTT; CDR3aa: CAWMKAVGTDTQYF
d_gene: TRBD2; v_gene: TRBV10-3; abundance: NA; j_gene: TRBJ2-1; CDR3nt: TGTGCCATCAGTGAGACTGGGACTAGCGGGTTAGGCTTCAATGAGCAGTTCTTC; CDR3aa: CAISETGTSGLGFNEQFF
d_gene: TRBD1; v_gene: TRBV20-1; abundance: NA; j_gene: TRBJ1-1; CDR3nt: TGCAGTGCTAGTCCCCCACAGGGGTTCAGCACTGAAGCTTTCTTT; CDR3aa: CSASPPQGFSTEAFF
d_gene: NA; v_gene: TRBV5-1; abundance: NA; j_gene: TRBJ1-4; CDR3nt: TGCGCCAGCAGCAAAGGGGGTCGAGATAATGAAAAACTGTTTTTT; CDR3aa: CASSKGGRDNEKLFF
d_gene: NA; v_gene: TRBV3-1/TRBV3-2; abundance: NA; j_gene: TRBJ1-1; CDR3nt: TGTGCCAGCAGCCAAGATTCAGGGGAGAGGGCTGAAGCTTTCTTT; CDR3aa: CASSQDSGERAEAFF
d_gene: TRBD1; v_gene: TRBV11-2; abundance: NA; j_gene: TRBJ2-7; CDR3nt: TGTGCCAGCAGCTTAATCGAGGGGGCCATGACCTACGAGCAGTACTTC; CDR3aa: CASSLIEGAMTYEQYF
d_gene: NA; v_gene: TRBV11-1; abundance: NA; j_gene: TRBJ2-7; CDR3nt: TGTGCCAGCAGCCCCCGCGACAGACCCTACGAGCAGTACTTC; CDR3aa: CASSPRDRPYEQYF
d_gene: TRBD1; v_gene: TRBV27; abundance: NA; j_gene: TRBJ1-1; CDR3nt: TGTGCCAGCAGTCTATTCACAGGGGGGAATATTGTCACTGAAGCTTTCTTT; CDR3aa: CASSLFTGGNIVTEAFF
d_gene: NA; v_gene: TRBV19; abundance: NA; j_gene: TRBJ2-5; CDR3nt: TGTGCCAGTAGTATCCCCGGGGAGACCCAGTACTTC; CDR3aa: CASSIPGETQYF
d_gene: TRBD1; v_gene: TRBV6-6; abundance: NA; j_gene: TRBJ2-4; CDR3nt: TGTGCCAGCAGCCAGAACATCCAGGGGGCACAAAACATTCAGTACTTC; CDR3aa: CASSQNIQGAQNIQYF
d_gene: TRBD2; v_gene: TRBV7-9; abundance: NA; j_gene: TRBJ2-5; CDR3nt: TGTGCCAGCAGCCGTGGACTAGCGGGGGGAAGCCAAGAGACCCAGTACTTC; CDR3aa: CASSRGLAGGSQETQYF
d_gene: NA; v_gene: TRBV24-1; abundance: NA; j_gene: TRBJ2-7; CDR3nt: TGTGCCACCAGTGGCCCCACAGACTACGAGCAGTACTTC; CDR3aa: CATSGPTDYEQYF
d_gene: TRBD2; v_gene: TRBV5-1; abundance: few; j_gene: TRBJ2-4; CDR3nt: TGCGCCAGCAGCTTGGTGGGGACTAGCGGGGAAAACATTCAGTACTTC; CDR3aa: CASSLVGTSGENIQYF
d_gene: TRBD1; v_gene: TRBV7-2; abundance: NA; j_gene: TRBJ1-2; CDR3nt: TGTGCCAGCAGCGAGGACAGGGGCGGGTATGGCTACACCTTC; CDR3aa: CASSEDRGGYGYTF
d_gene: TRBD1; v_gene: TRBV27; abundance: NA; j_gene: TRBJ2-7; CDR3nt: TGTGCCAGCAGTAACAGGGGGTCAGAGCAGTACTTC; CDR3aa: CASSNRGSEQYF
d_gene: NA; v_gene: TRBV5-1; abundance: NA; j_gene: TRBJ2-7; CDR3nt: TGCGCCAGCAGCTTGAGCGTCCCTCCCTACGAGCAGTACTTC; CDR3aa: CASSLSVPPYEQYF
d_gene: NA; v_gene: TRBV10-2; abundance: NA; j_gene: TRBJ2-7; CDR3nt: TGCGCCAGCAGGTTATCGAGCTCCTACGAGCAGTACTTC; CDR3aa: CASRLSSSYEQYF
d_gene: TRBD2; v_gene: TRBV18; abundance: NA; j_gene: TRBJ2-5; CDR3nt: TGTGCCAGCTCAGTTTTAGCGGGAGGACAAGAGACCCAGTACTTC; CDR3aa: CASSVLAGGQETQYF
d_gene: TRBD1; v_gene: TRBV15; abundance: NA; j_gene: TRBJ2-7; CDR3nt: TGTGCCACCAGACCGACAGGGCAAGACGAGCAGTACTTC; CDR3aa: CATRPTGQDEQYF
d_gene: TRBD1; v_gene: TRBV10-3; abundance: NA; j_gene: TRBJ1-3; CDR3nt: TGTGCCATCAGTTACGACAGGGGTTCTGGAAACACCATATATTTT; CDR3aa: CAISYDRGSGNTIYF
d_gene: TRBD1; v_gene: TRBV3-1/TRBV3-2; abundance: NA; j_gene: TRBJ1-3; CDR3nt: TGTGCCAGCAGCCGGACAGGGATGAACACCATATATTTT; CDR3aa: CASSRTGMNTIYF
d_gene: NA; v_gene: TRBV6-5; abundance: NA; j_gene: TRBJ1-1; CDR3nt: TGTGCCAGCAGTTATCGGGGGAACACTGAAGCTTTCTTT; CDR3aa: CASSYRGNTEAFF
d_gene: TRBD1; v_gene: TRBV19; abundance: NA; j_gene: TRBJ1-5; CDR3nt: TGTGCCAGTAGTTTCAACACGGGACAGATGCATCAGCCCCAGCATTTT; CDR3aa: CASSFNTGQMHQPQHF
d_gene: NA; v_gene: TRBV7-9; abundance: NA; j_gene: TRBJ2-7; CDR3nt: TGTGCCAGCAGCTTTAGGAGCACAGGGTCCTACGAGCAGTACTTC; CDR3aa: CASSFRSTGSYEQYF
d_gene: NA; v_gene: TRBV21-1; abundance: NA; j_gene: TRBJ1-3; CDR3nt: TGTGCCAGCAGCAAACCCCGGCAGGAACCTCTCTCTGGAAACACCATATATTTT; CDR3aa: CASSKPRQEPLSGNTIYF
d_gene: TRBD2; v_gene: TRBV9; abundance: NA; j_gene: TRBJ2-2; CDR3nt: TGTGCCAGCAGCGCCCTATCGGGACTAGCGACCGGGGAGCTGTTTTTT; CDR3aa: CASSALSGLATGELFF
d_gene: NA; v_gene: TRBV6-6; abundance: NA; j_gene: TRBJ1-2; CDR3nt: TGTGCCAGCAGTTACCGCCGGGACATACTTTTCGGCTACACCTTC; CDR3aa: CASSYRRDILFGYTF
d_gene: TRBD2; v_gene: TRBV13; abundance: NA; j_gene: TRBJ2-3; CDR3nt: TGTGCCAGCAGCGCCCGGGGGGCAGATACGCAGTATTTT; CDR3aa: CASSARGADTQYF
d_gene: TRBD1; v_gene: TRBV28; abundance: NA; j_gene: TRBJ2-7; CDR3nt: TGTGTCAGCAAGGGGACAGGGGGGTACGAGCAGTACTTC; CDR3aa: CVSKGTGGYEQYF
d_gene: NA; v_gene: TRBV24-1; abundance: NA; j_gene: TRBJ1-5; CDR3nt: TGTGCCACCAGTGACCCCGTCTCTCCTCATCAGCCCCAGCATTTT; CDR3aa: CATSDPVSPHQPQHF
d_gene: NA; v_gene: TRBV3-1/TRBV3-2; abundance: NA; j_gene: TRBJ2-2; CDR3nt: TGTGCCAGCAGCCCACAACAGGGTTTCACCGGGGAGCTGTTTTTT; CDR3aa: CASSPQQGFTGELFF
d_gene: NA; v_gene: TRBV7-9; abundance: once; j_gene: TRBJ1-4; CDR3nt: TGTGCCAGCAGCTTAGGGGCCCGGCACAATAATGAAAAACTGTTTTTT; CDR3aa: CASSLGARHNNEKLFF
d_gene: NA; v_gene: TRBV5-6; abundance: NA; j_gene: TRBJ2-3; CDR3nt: TGTGCCAGCAGCTCGAACCGAGTGACGCAGTATTTT; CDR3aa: CASSSNRVTQYF
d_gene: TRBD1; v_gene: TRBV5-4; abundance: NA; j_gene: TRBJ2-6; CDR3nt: TGTGCCAGTCATGACAGGGCCTCTGGGGCCAACGTCCTGACTTTC; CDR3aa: CASHDRASGANVLTF